A selection of T cell receptor beta chains follows, all from one sample in a study of T cells in Graves' hyperthyroidism and ophthalmopathy. MiXCR, applied by TCRdb to the multiplex PCR reads, yields one record per CDR3 protein. The sample contains approximately 610,000 distinct CDR3 sequences, roughly 14% of which appear only once. Input material: blood. The origin of the receptors is a woman aged 40-49 years with Graves' ophthalmopathy. CDR3s include the opening cysteine and the closing phenylalanine or tryptophan.

TRBV27	TRBJ2-2	CASSLSRAYSPTGELFF
TRBV15	TRBJ2-2	CATSRLGNTGELFF
TRBV7-2	TRBJ1-5	CASSLEARQPQHF
TRBV5-1	TRBJ2-2	CASSLVQGSDTGELFF
TRBV5-5	TRBJ2-2	CASSGGGPGELFF
TRBV19	TRBJ2-7	CGFAQQTNTNFSSSF
TRBV15	TRBJ2-7	CATSRDNSLLEQYF
TRBV20-1	TRBJ1-3	CSASDDMDSGSTIYF
TRBV6-1	TRBJ2-7	CASRDRGRAYEQYF
TRBV6-2/TRBV6-3	TRBJ2-5	CASSNPGQMETQYF
TRBV5-1	TRBJ1-1	CASRTGADTEAFF
TRBV6-1	TRBJ1-1	CASSVVSMNTEAFF
TRBV6-1	TRBJ1-1	CASSEGSTEAFF
TRBV6-2/TRBV6-3	TRBJ2-7	CASSYSNPGTGGLYEQYF
TRBV18	TRBJ2-5	CASSPPPTPAQYF
TRBV6-2/TRBV6-3	TRBJ2-5	CASRQYKMGPRRETQYF
TRBV7-2	TRBJ2-7	CASSLNGSPFEEQYF
TRBV20-1	TRBJ2-7	CSASSAGRYEQYF
TRBV11-2	TRBJ2-7	CASSPRGQGLSYEQYF
TRBV6-1	TRBJ1-2	CASSSPTGVGYTF
TRBV5-1	TRBJ2-5	CASSSGQKETQYF
TRBV6-5	TRBJ2-5	CASSLQGKETQYF
TRBV6-1	TRBJ2-2	CASSEPGQGYTGELFF
TRBV6-5	TRBJ2-7	CASSYSAGTSGIYEQYF
TRBV27	TRBJ1-2	CASSLQDRGGGYTF
TRBV20-1	TRBJ2-7	CSVPSGVAGTYEQYF
TRBV6-5	TRBJ2-7	CASSYGPGGVAYEQYF
TRBV24-1	TRBJ2-7	CATSDPPRDSAYF
TRBV6-1	TRBJ2-6	CASSEVGSGANVLTF
TRBV28	TRBJ1-1	CASNILQGRSTEAFF
TRBV2	TRBJ2-4	CASSEWGPDGNIQYF
TRBV28	TRBJ2-7	CASSLYGGPSYEQYF
TRBV27	TRBJ2-7	CASQTSGGTYEQYF
TRBV6-1	TRBJ2-5	CASRPTSGREKETQYF
TRBV24-1	TRBJ2-7	CATSEPDYYEQYF
TRBV28	TRBJ1-5	CASSLDGTVNQPQHF
TRBV7-9	TRBJ2-7	CASSFSETGASYEQYF
TRBV24-1	TRBJ2-2	CATSDLRDGELFF
TRBV28	TRBJ2-5	CASSLYRETQYF
TRBV2	TRBJ2-5	CASRGGTSGSQETQYF
TRBV12-3/TRBV12-4	TRBJ1-2	CASSFFGQGNGYTF
TRBV20-1	TRBJ1-2	CSVRVQGAGGYTF
TRBV9	TRBJ2-7	CASRGTPPGEQYF
TRBV6-5	TRBJ2-3	CASSSGPDGTDTQYF
TRBV12-3/TRBV12-4	TRBJ1-2	CASSLGEGGGYTF
TRBV5-6	TRBJ2-7	CASRPAPRGAEQYF
TRBV28	TRBJ2-1	CASRRPDRRKYNEQFF
TRBV12-3/TRBV12-4	TRBJ1-1	CASSLLGGSNTEAFF
TRBV7-8	TRBJ1-2	CASSLETVFSYGYTF
TRBV28	TRBJ1-1	CASSLGTGVGTEAFF